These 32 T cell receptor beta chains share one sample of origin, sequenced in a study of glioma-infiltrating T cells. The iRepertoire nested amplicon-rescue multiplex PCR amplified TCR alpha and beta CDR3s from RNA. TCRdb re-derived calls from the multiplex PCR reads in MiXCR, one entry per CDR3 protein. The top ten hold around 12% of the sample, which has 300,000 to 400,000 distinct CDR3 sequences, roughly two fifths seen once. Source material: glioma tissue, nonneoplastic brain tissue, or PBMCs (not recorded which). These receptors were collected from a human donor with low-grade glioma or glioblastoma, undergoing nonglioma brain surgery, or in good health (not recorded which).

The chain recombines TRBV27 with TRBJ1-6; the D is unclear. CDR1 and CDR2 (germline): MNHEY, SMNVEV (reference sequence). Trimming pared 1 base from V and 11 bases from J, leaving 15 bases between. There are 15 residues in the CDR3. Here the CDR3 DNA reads TGTGCCAGCAGTTTATTAGGCGGGGTCAATACACCCCTCCACTTT. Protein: CASSLLGGVNTPLHF.

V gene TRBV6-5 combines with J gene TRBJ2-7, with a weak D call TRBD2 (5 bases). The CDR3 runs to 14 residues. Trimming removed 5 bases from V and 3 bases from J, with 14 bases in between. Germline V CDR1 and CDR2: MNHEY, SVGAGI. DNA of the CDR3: TGTGCCAGCAGTAACCTACGGAGGAGCTACGAGCAGTACTTC. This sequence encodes CASSNLRRSYEQYF.

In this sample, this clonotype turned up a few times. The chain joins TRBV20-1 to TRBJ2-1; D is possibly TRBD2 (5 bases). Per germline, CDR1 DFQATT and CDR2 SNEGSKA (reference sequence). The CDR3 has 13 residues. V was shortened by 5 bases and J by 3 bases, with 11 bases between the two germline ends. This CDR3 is CSAGMGVYNEQFF. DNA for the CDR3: TGCAGTGCTGGTATGGGAGTCTACAATGAGCAGTTCTTC.

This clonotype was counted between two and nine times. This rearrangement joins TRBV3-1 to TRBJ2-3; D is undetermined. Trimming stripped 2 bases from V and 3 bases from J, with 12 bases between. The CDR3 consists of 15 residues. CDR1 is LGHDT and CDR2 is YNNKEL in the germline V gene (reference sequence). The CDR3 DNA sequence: TGTGCCAGCAGCCAACAATGGGTCTCGACAGATACGCAGTATTTT. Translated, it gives CASSQQWVSTDTQYF.

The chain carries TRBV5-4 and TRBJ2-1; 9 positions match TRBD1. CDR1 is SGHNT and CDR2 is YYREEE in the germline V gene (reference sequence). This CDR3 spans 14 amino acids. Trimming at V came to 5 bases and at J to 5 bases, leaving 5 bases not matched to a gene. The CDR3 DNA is TGTGCCAGCAGTGGACAGGGGATAGACAATGAGCAGTTCTTC. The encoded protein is CASSGQGIDNEQFF.

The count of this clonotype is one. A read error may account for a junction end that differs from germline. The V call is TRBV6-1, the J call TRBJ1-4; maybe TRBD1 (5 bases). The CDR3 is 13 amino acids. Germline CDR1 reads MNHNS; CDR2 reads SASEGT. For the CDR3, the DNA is TGTGCCAGCAGTCCAGGGACCCATGAAAGACTGTTTTTT. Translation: CASSPGTHERLFF.

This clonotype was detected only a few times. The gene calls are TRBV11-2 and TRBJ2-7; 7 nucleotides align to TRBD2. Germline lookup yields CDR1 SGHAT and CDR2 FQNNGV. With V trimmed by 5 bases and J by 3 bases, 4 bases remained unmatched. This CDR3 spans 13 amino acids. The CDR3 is CASSVRDYYEQYF. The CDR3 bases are TGTGCCAGCAGCGTAAGGGACTACTACGAGCAGTACTTC.

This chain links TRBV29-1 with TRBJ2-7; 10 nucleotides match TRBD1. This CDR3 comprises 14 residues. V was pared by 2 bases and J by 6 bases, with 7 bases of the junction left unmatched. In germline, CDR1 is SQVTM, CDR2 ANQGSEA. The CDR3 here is CSVERGQGIGEQYF. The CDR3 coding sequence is TGCAGCGTTGAAAGGGGACAGGGGATAGGCGAGCAGTACTTC.

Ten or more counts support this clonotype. The CDR3 DNA reads TGTGCCAGCAGCCTCGACCTGGGCATCTACGAGCAGTACTTC. Encoded protein: CASSLDLGIYEQYF. The chain recombines TRBV2 with TRBJ2-7; D unresolved. The germline V gene has CDR1 SNHLY and CDR2 FYNNEI. Trimming removed 6 bases from V and 3 bases from J, with 15 bases in between. This CDR3 contains 14 residues.

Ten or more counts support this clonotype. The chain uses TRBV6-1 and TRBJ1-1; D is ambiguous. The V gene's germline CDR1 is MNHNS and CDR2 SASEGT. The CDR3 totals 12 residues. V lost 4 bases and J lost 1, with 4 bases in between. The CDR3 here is CASSGRNTEAFF. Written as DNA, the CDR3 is TGTGCCAGCAGTGGTAGGAACACTGAAGCTTTCTTT.

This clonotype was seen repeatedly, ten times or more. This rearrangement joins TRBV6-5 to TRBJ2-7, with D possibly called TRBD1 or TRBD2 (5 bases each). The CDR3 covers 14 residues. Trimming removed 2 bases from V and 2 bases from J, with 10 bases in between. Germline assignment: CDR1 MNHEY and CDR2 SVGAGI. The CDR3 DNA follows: TGTGCCAGCAGTTACGGGACCAACCCCTACGAGCAGTACTTC. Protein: CASSYGTNPYEQYF.

CDR3 sequence (DNA): TGTGCCAGCAGTTACTTCGGACTAGCGGGGATCTACAATGAGCAGTTCTTC. It encodes CASSYFGLAGIYNEQFF. The genes are TRBV6-5 and TRBJ2-1; the match to TRBD2 covers 12 bases. Trimming took 1 base from V and 3 from J; bases not matched to a gene: 4. CDR3 length: 17 residues. In germline, CDR1 is MNHEY, CDR2 SVGAGI.

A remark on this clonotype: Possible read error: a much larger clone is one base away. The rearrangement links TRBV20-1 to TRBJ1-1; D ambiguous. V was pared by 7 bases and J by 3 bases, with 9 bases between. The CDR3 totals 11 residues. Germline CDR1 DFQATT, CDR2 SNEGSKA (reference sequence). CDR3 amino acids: CSGSWDTEAFF. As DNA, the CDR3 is TGCAGTGGTAGCTGGGACACTGAAGCTTTCTTT.

CDR3 nucleotide sequence: TGTGCCAGCAGTGAACAGGGCGGGTCCGGGGCCAACGTCCTGACTTTC. Protein: CASSEQGGSGANVLTF. This rearrangement joins TRBV25-1 to TRBJ2-6; D is perhaps TRBD1 or TRBD2 (5 bases each). Looked up from germline, CDR1 is MGHDK and CDR2 is SYGVNS. Trimming left V 2 bases short and J 4 bases short, with 12 bases between. This CDR3 region has 16 residues. The full variable domain, in which reference TRBV25-1 and TRBJ2-6 provide the parts outside the CDR3, is EADIYQTPRYLVIGTGKKITLECSQTMGHDKMYWYQQDPGMELHLIHYSYGVNSTEKGDLSSESTVSRIRTEHFPLTLESARPSHTSQYLCASSEQGGSGANVLTFGAGSRLTVL.

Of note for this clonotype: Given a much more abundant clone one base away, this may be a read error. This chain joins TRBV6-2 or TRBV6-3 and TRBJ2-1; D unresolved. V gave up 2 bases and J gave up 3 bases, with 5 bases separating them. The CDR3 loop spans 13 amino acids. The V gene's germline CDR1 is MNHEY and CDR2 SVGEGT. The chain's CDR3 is CASSYGRYNEQFF. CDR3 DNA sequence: TGTGCCAGCAGTTACGGTCGCTACAATGAGCAGTTCTTC.

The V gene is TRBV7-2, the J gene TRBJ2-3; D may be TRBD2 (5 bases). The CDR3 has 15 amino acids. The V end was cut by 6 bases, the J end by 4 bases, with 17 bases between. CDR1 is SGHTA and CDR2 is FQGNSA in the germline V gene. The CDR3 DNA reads TGTGCCAGCAGTGAAAGCGGAAGGATCGCAGATACGCAGTATTTT. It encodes CASSESGRIADTQYF. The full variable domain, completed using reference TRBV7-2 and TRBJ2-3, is GAGVSQSPSNKVTEKGKDVELRCDPISGHTALYWYRQSLGQGLEFLIYFQGNSAPDKSGLPSDRFSAERTGGSVSTLTIQRTQQEDSAVYLCASSESGRIADTQYFGPGTRLTVL.

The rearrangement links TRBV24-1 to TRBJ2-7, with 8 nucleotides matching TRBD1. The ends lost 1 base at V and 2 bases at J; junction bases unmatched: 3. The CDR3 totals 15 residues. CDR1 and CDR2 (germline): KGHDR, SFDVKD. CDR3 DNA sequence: TGTGCCACCAGTGATTTCGGGACAGGTCCCTACGAGCAGTACTTC. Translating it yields CATSDFGTGPYEQYF.

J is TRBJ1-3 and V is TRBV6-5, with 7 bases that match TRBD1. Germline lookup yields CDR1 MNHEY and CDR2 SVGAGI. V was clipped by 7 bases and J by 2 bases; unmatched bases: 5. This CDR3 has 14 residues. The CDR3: CASITTGAGNTIYF. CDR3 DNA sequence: TGTGCCAGCATTACAACAGGGGCTGGAAACACCATATATTTT.

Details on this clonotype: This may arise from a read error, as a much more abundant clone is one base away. The CDR3 protein is CASRPSRTDNSPLHF. The CDR3 nucleotides are TGTGCCAGCAGACCATCCAGGACAGACAATTCACCCCTCCACTTT. This rearrangement joins TRBV2 to TRBJ1-6; D might be TRBD1 (6 bases). Germline V gives CDR1 SNHLY, CDR2 FYNNEI. CDR3 length: 15 amino acids. V was cut by 6 bases and J by 7 bases, with 16 bases left in between.

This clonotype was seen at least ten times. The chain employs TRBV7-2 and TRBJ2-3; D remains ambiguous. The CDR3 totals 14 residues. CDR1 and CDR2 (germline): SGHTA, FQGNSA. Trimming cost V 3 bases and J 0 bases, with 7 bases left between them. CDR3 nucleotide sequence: TGTGCCAGCAGCTTTGACCGAAGCACAGATACGCAGTATTTT. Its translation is CASSFDRSTDTQYF.

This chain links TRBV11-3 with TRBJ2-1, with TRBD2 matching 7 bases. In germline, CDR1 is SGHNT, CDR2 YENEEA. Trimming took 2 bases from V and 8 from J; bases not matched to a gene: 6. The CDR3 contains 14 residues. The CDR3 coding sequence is TGTGCCAGCAGCTTATTGTCCACTAGCGATGAGCAGTTCTTC. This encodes CASSLLSTSDEQFF.

The CDR3 DNA reads as TGTGCCAGCAGCCACCTAATAGGCGGGAGCGGCACCGGGGAGCTGTTTTTT. Its protein is CASSHLIGGSGTGELFF. This chain joins TRBV6-2 or TRBV6-3 and TRBJ2-2, with 7 nucleotides matching TRBD2. This CDR3 is built from 17 residues. The V gene's germline CDR1 is MNHEY and CDR2 SVGEGT. V trimming: 6 bases; J trimming: 4 bases; junction bases outside the gene matches: 14.

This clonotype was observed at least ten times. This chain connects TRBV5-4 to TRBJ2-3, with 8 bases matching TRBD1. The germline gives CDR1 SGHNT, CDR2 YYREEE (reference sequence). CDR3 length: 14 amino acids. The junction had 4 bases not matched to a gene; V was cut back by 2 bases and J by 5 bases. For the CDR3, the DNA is TGTGCCAGCAGCTTCGCCGACAGGGGAGATACGCAGTATTTT. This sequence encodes CASSFADRGDTQYF.

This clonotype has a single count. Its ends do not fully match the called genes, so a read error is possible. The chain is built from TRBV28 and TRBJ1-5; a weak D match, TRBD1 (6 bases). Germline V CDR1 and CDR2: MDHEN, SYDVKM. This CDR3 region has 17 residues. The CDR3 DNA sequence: TGTGCCAGCAGCTCGTCGTCGGGGGGCGAAAGCAATCAGCCCGAGCATTTT. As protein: CASSSSSGGESNQPEHF.

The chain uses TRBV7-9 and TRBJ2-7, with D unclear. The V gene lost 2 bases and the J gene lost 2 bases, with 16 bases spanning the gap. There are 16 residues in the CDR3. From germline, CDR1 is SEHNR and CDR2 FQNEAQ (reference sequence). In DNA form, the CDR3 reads TGTGCCAGCAGCTTACCCCGGGCTAGAGGTACCTACGAGCAGTACTTC. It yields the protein CASSLPRARGTYEQYF.

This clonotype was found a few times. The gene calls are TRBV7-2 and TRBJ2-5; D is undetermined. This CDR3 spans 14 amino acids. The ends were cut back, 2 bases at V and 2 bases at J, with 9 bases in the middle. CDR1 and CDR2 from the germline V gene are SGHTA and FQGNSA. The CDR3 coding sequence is TGTGCCAGCAGCTTATGGGGAATACAAGAGACCCAGTACTTC. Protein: CASSLWGIQETQYF. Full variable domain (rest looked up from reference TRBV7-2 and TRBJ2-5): GAGVSQSPSNKVTEKGKDVELRCDPISGHTALYWYRQSLGQGLEFLIYFQGNSAPDKSGLPSDRFSAERTGGSVSTLTIQRTQQEDSAVYLCASSLWGIQETQYFGPGTRLLVL.

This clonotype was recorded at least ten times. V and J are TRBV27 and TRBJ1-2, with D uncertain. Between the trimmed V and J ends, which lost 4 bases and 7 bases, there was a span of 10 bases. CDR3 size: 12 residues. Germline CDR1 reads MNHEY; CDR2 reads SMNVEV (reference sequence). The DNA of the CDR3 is TGTGCCAGCAGTTATGGGCAGGTTGGCTACACCTTC. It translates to CASSYGQVGYTF.

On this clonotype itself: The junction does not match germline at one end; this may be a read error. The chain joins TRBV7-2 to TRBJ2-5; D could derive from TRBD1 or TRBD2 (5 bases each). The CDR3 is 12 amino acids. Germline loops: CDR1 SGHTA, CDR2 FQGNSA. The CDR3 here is CASSQTGPRITF. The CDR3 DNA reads TGTGCCAGCAGTCAGACGGGGCCCCGCATTACTTTC.

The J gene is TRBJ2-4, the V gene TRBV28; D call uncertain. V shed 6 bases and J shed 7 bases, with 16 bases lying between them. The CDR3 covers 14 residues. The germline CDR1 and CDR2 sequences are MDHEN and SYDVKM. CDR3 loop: CASSPVGPGNIQYF. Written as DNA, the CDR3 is TGTGCCAGCAGCCCCGTGGGCCCCGGGAACATTCAGTACTTC. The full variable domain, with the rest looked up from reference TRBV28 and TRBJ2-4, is DVKVTQSSRYLVKRTGEKVFLECVQDMDHENMFWYRQDPGLGLRLIYFSYDVKMKEKGDIPEGYSVSREKKERFSLILESASTNQTSMYLCASSPVGPGNIQYFGAGTRLSVL.

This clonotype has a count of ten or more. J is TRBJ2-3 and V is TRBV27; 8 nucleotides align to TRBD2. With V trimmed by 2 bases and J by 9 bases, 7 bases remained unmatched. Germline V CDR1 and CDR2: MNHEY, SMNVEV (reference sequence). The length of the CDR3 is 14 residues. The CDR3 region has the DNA TGTGCCAGCAGTTTAGCACTAGCGGACAACACGCAGTATTTT. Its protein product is CASSLALADNTQYF.

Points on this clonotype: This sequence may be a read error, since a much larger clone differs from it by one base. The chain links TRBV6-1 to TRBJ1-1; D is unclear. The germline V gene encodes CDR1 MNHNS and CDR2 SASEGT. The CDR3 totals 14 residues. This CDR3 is CAISAEGPTTEAFF. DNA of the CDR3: TGTGCCATCAGTGCGGAAGGGCCCACAACTGAAGCTTTCTTT.

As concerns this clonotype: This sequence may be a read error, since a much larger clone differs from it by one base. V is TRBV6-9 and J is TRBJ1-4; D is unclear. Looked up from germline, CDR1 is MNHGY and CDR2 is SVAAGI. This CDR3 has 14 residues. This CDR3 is CASSYYQSALELSF. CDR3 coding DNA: TGTGCCAGCAGTTACTATCAGTCGGCGCTGGAACTGTCTTTT.